A single sample is the source of the 18 T cell receptor beta chains below, sequenced in a study of patients and donors after allogeneic stem cell transplantation (TCRdb year 2020). The library was prepared using RT-PCR. Sequencer: NextSeq 550. Using fastp trimming at Q25 and MiXCR clonotype assembly, TCRdb reanalyzed the public sequencing data and kept in-frame beta chains. Entries are consolidated by CDR3 protein sequence, retaining the most common genes and DNA. This sample lists about 960,000 distinct CDR3 sequences; more than 15% were detected once. Together, the top ten hold 5% to 6.5% of the sample. The sample consisted of blood, either unsorted or a sorted T cell fraction (not recorded which). These receptors were collected from a human donor who was either an allogeneic HSCT recipient or a stem cell or donor lymphocyte infusion donor (not recorded which). It is not recorded whose cells these are; they may come from a transplant donor.

The chain recombines TRBV4-3 with TRBJ2-7; D might be TRBD2 (6 bases). The ends were cut back, 0 bases at V and 7 bases at J, with 25 bases in the middle. This CDR3 comprises 18 residues. Germline V gene lookup returns CDR1 LGHNA and CDR2 YSLEER. CDR3 nucleotide sequence: TGCGCCAGCAGCCAAGATCTCTCAGGGTTAGAGGGTGCGGGGGAGCAGTACTTC. Residues: CASSQDLSGLEGAGEQYF.

This clonotype was recorded a few times. This sequence joins TRBV28 and TRBJ1-5; D perhaps matches TRBD1 (5 bases). This CDR3 has 16 residues. In germline, CDR1 is MDHEN, CDR2 SYDVKM. V was clipped by 3 bases and J by 4 bases, with 16 bases between them. This CDR3 is CASSFVRQGSNQPQHF. As DNA, the CDR3 is TGTGCCAGCAGTTTCGTGAGGCAGGGTAGTAATCAGCCCCAGCATTTT.

The V call is TRBV10-2, the J call TRBJ2-5; perhaps TRBD1 as D (6 bases). Trimming left V 2 bases short and J 2 bases short, with 12 bases between. This CDR3 has 15 amino acids. In germline, CDR1 is WSHSY, CDR2 SAAADI. The CDR3 loop reads CASSEPTGGQETQYF. The CDR3 bases are TGCGCCAGCAGTGAGCCGACAGGTGGTCAAGAGACCCAGTACTTC.

The chain couples TRBV24-1 to TRBJ1-2; 9 bases match TRBD1. With V trimmed by 8 bases and J by 2 bases, 8 bases remained unmatched. CDR1 and CDR2 (germline): KGHDR, SFDVKD. This CDR3 has 15 residues. CDR3 residues: CATTPQGQGNYGYTF. The CDR3 nucleotides read TGTGCCACCACCCCCCAAGGACAGGGGAACTATGGCTACACCTTC.

This chain links TRBV7-9 with TRBJ2-7; D might be TRBD1 or TRBD2, each matching 5 bases. CDR1 is SEHNR, CDR2 FQNEAQ, per germline (reference sequence). V was pared by 3 bases and J by 5 bases, with 14 bases between. The CDR3 is made up of 14 amino acids. The CDR3 reads CASSLGRPSDEQYF. DNA for the CDR3: TGTGCCAGCAGCTTGGGACGCCCGTCCGACGAGCAGTACTTC.

This clonotype was picked up a small number of times. The CDR3 region is CASSLKASGGYEQYF. CDR3 sequence (DNA): TGTGCCAGCAGTTTAAAGGCTAGCGGGGGCTACGAGCAGTACTTC. This chain joins TRBV12-3 or TRBV12-4 and TRBJ2-7; 10 bases match TRBD2. The CDR3 has 15 residues. V gave up 2 bases and J gave up 3 bases; unmatched junction bases: 4.

In its sample, this clonotype was seen a few times. This chain joins TRBV15 and TRBJ2-2; no firm D call. Germline-derived CDR1 and CDR2 are LNHNV and YYDKDF (reference sequence). This CDR3 has 15 residues. Between the trimmed V and J ends, which lost 0 bases and 7 bases, there was a span of 12 bases. The CDR3 DNA sequence: TGTGCCACCAGCAGAGATACACCAGAGGTCGGGGAGCTGTTTTTT. Residues: CATSRDTPEVGELFF.

The table lists this clonotype with many counts. DNA for the CDR3: TGTGCCAGCAGCACACAGGGGGCGGAAGGAAACACCATATATTTT. Translating it yields CASSTQGAEGNTIYF. The chain couples TRBV12-3 or TRBV12-4 to TRBJ1-3; 9 positions agree with TRBD1. The CDR3 has 15 residues. Trimming removed 6 bases from V and 4 bases from J; junction bases left unmatched: 7.

This clonotype appeared a few times. The chain has TRBV6-2 or TRBV6-3 and TRBJ2-4, with D perhaps assigned TRBD1 or TRBD2 (5 bases each). This CDR3 has 15 residues. Germline assignment: CDR1 MNHEY and CDR2 SVGEGT. The V gene lost 4 bases and the J gene lost 5 bases, with 15 bases spanning the gap. Here the CDR3 reads CASSSPAGTQNIQYF. The CDR3 region has the DNA TGTGCCAGCAGTTCCCCGGCAGGGACCCAAAACATTCAGTACTTC.

This clonotype was observed a handful of times. This sequence joins TRBV7-9 and TRBJ2-7, with 8 bases identical to TRBD1. Germline loops: CDR1 SEHNR, CDR2 FQNEAQ (reference sequence). This CDR3 comprises 17 residues. V shed 5 bases and J 0 bases; nucleotides not matched to a gene: 12. CDR3 region: CASSRQQGGISSYEQYF. As DNA, the CDR3 is TGTGCCAGCAGCAGGCAACAGGGGGGTATAAGCTCCTACGAGCAGTACTTC.

This clonotype was seen a handful of times. CDR3 loop: CASSEEGGRGTEAFF. CDR3 DNA sequence: TGTGCCAGCAGTGAAGAGGGGGGGAGGGGAACTGAAGCTTTCTTT. The rearrangement uses TRBV2 and TRBJ1-1; TRBD1 might be the D (6 bases). Trimming stripped 1 base from V and 5 bases from J, with 14 bases between. CDR3 size: 15 residues. Germline V gene sequence: CDR1 SNHLY, CDR2 FYNNEI.

The gene calls are TRBV6-2 or TRBV6-3 and TRBJ2-5; TRBD1 matches 12 bases. Germline V lookup: CDR1 MNHEY, CDR2 SVGEGT. The CDR3 is 14 residues long. With 7 bases clipped from V and 5 bases from J, the junction kept 5 bases outside the gene matches. For the CDR3, the DNA is TGTGCCAGCAAACCGGGACAGGGGGCGGAGACCCAGTACTTC. This encodes CASKPGQGAETQYF.

This clonotype appeared a few times. This rearrangement joins TRBV18 to TRBJ2-2; D perhaps matches TRBD1 (6 bases). This CDR3 spans 16 amino acids. CDR1 is KGHSH and CDR2 is LQKENI in the germline V gene. V was cut by 3 bases and J by 2 bases, with 13 bases left in between. This chain's CDR3 is CASSPFRTANTGELFF. CDR3 DNA sequence: TGTGCCAGCTCACCTTTCCGGACAGCAAACACCGGGGAGCTGTTTTTT. Complete variable domain (other parts from reference TRBV18 and TRBJ2-2): NAGVMQNPRHLVRRRGQEARLRCSPMKGHSHVYWYRQLPEEGLKFMVYLQKENIIDESGMPKERFSAEFPKEGPSILRIQQVVRGDSAAYFCASSPFRTANTGELFFGEGSRLTVL.

This clonotype has just a few counts. The chain is built from TRBV12-3 or TRBV12-4 and TRBJ2-3, with D maybe TRBD2 (7 bases). The CDR3 is 13 residues long. Trimming removed 8 bases from V and 4 bases from J, with 13 bases in between. The CDR3 loop reads CASQGRGSDTQYF. CDR3 coding DNA: TGTGCCAGCCAGGGGAGGGGGTCAGATACGCAGTATTTT.

V is TRBV25-1 and J is TRBJ1-1, with D uncertain. The CDR3 is made up of 11 amino acids. Trimming pared 3 bases from V and 6 bases from J, leaving 5 bases between. Germline CDR1 reads MGHDK; CDR2 reads SYGVNS. Here the CDR3 reads CASSDGSEAFF. The CDR3 region has the DNA TGTGCCAGCAGTGACGGGTCTGAAGCTTTCTTT.

This clonotype appeared a few times. The chain couples TRBV7-9 to TRBJ2-1; TRBD1 agrees at 9 bases. This CDR3 spans 13 amino acids. V trimming: 5 bases; J trimming: 9 bases; junction bases outside the gene matches: 5. CDR1 is SEHNR, CDR2 FQNEAQ, per germline (reference sequence). This chain's CDR3 is CASSIKQGAEQFF. In DNA, the CDR3 is TGTGCCAGCAGCATAAAACAGGGGGCTGAGCAGTTCTTC.

CDR3 loop: CASSIGGLNTEAFF. CDR3 in DNA: TGTGCCAGTAGTATAGGTGGTTTGAACACTGAAGCTTTCTTT. The V and J genes are TRBV19 and TRBJ1-1; no clear D. From germline, CDR1 is LNHDA and CDR2 SQIVND (reference sequence). Between the trimmed V and J ends, which lost 1 base and 0 bases, there was a span of 6 bases. This CDR3 is built from 14 residues.

The CDR3 DNA reads TGCAGTGCGAGGGGACTAGCCAGTACCTACGAGCAGTACTTC. Amino acids: CSARGLASTYEQYF. The rearrangement joins TRBV20-1 to TRBJ2-7; 9 nucleotides line up with TRBD2. The J segment lost 2 bases and the V segment lost 6 bases, leaving 8 bases of the junction unmatched. Germline V lookup: CDR1 DFQATT, CDR2 SNEGSKA (reference sequence). This CDR3 comprises 14 residues.